The 10 T cell receptor beta chains below were found in one sample sequenced in a study of PD-1 blockade in classical Hodgkin lymphoma. Patients all relapsed after autologous stem cell transplantation, and there was variation in brentuximab vedotin exposure. Produced via immunoSEQ multiplex PCR; TCRdb's table is partial and in-frame only. Among about 58,000 clones listed, around 89% were seen once. The specimen comprised peripheral blood mononuclear cells (PBMCs), sampled before the second cycle of nivolumab. The receptors were sampled from a human donor with classical Hodgkin lymphoma.

The chain joins TRBV5-1 to TRBJ1-6; possibly TRBD1 for D (5 bases). The CDR3 length is 14 residues. Germline V gene sequence: CDR1 SGHRS, CDR2 YFSETQ. Trimming pared 4 bases from V and 9 bases from J, leaving 14 bases between. The DNA for the CDR3 is TGCGCCAGCAGCCCCCGGGGGGTTATTTCACCCCTCCACTTT. As protein: CASSPRGVISPLHF.

This chain connects TRBV5-1 to TRBJ1-3, with D maybe TRBD1 (5 bases). With 1 base removed from V and 0 bases from J, the gap between germline ends came to 23 bases. Germline-derived CDR1 and CDR2 are SGHRS and YFSETQ. The CDR3 is 20 residues long. CDR3 amino acids: CASSLFFIGLGRDSGNTIYF. In DNA form, the CDR3 reads TGCGCCAGCAGCTTGTTTTTCATTGGCTTGGGACGGGACTCTGGAAACACCATATATTTT.

The J gene is TRBJ1-1, the V gene TRBV6-5; D is unclear. This CDR3 is built from 14 residues. CDR1 and CDR2 from the germline V gene are MNHEY and SVGAGI. V lost 4 bases, J lost 6 bases, and 15 bases lay in between. For the CDR3, the DNA is TGTGCCAGCAGTTGGACGGATGAACTCTCTGAAGCTTTCTTT. It specifies CASSWTDELSEAFF.

The rearrangement links TRBV28 to TRBJ1-1; D gene ambiguous. The V end lost 8 bases, the J end lost 4 bases, and 8 bases lay between the germline ends. The CDR3 spans 11 residues. CDR1 and CDR2 from the germline V gene are MDHEN and SYDVKM. CDR3 in amino acids: CASRGVTEAFF. The CDR3 DNA reads as TGTGCCAGCCGCGGTGTCACTGAAGCTTTCTTT. Combining the CDR3 with reference TRBV28 and TRBJ1-1 gives the whole variable domain DVKVTQSSRYLVKRTGEKVFLECVQDMDHENMFWYRQDPGLGLRLIYFSYDVKMKEKGDIPEGYSVSREKKERFSLILESASTNQTSMYLCASRGVTEAFFGQGTRLTVV.

This CDR3 is CASSLPSGLYTNQPQHF. CDR3 bases: TGTGCCAGTAGTCTCCCCTCGGGACTTTATACCAATCAGCCCCAGCATTTT. The V and J genes are TRBV19 and TRBJ1-5, with D maybe TRBD1 (5 bases). Between the trimmed V and J ends, which lost 5 bases and 3 bases, there was a span of 20 bases. Germline lookup yields CDR1 LNHDA and CDR2 SQIVND (reference sequence). The CDR3 totals 17 residues.

This chain connects TRBV7-8 to TRBJ1-1; D not certain. V was clipped by 3 bases and J by 6 bases, with 8 bases between them. Germline lookup yields CDR1 SGHVS and CDR2 FQNEAQ. This CDR3 is 12 amino acids long. The CDR3 is CASSFSGSEAFF. In nucleotides, the CDR3 is TGTGCCAGCAGCTTTTCGGGCTCTGAAGCTTTCTTT.

V and J are TRBV5-1 and TRBJ2-1; 9 nucleotides agree with TRBD1. The J segment lost 10 bases and the V segment lost 1 base, leaving 15 bases of the junction unmatched. Germline CDR1 reads SGHRS; CDR2 reads YFSETQ. This CDR3 has 17 amino acids. The CDR3 region has the DNA TGCGCCAGCAGCTTGCGAGGGCCGGGACAGGGTAGTTCCGAGCAGTTCTTC. Its translation: CASSLRGPGQGSSEQFF.

The chain's CDR3 is CAWSGGTGLYEQYF. For the CDR3, the DNA is TGTGCCTGGAGTGGGGGGACAGGGTTGTACGAGCAGTACTTC. The chain uses TRBV30 and TRBJ2-7, with 9 positions matching TRBD1. This CDR3 region has 14 residues. Trimming at V came to 1 base and at J to 4 bases, leaving 5 bases not matched to a gene. The germline gives CDR1 GTSNPN, CDR2 SVGIG (reference sequence).

The chain recombines TRBV5-6 with TRBJ1-1; maybe TRBD1 (5 bases). The CDR3 runs 15 residues. The V end lost 4 bases, the J end lost 0 bases, and 13 bases lay between the germline ends. Germline lookup yields CDR1 SGHDT and CDR2 YYEEEE. The CDR3 sequence is CASSHVGHMNTEAFF. DNA of the CDR3: TGTGCCAGCAGCCACGTTGGACACATGAACACTGAAGCTTTCTTT. Together with reference TRBV5-6 and TRBJ1-1, the CDR3 gives the full variable domain: DAGVTQSPTHLIKTRGQQVTLRCSPKSGHDTVSWYQQALGQGPQFIFQYYEEEERQRGNFPDRFSGHQFPNYSSELNVNALLLGDSALYLCASSHVGHMNTEAFFGQGTRLTVV.

CDR3 bases: TGCGCCAGCAGCTTGGGTAACCTAAGAAATGAGCAGTTCTTC. Translation: CASSLGNLRNEQFF. The V call is TRBV5-1, the J call TRBJ2-1; no clear D. Deletions cut 0 bases from V and 7 bases from J, with 11 bases between. From germline, CDR1 is SGHRS and CDR2 YFSETQ. This CDR3 comprises 14 residues. Complete variable domain (other parts from reference TRBV5-1 and TRBJ2-1): KAGVTQTPRYLIKTRGQQVTLSCSPISGHRSVSWYQQTPGQGLQFLFEYFSETQRNKGNFPGRFSGRQFSNSRSEMNVSTLELGDSALYLCASSLGNLRNEQFFGPGTRLTVL.